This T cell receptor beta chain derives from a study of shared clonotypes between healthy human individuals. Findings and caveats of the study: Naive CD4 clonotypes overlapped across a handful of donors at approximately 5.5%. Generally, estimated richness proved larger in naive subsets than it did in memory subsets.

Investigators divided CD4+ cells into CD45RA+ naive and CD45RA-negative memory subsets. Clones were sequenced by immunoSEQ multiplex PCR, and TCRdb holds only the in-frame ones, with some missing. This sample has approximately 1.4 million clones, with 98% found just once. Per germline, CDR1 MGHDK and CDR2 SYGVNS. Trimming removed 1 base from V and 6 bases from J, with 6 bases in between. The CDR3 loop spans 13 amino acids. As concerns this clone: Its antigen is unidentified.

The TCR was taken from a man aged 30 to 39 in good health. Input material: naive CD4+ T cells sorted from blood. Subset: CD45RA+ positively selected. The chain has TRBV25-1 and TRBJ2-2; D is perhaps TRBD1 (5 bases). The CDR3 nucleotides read TGTGCCAGCAGTGAATCAGGGTCCGGGGAGCTGTTTTTT. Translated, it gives CASSESGSGELFF.